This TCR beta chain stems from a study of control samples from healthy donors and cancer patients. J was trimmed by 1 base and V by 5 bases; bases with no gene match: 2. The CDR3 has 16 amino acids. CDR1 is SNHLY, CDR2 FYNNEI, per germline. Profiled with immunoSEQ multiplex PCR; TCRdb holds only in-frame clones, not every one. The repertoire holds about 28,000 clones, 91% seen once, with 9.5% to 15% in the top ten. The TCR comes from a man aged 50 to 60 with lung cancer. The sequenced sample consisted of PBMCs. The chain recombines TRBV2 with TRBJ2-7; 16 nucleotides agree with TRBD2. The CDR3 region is CASSPGLAGGSYEQYF. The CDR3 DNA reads TGTGCCAGCAGTCCGGGACTAGCGGGGGGGTCCTACGAGCAGTACTTC.